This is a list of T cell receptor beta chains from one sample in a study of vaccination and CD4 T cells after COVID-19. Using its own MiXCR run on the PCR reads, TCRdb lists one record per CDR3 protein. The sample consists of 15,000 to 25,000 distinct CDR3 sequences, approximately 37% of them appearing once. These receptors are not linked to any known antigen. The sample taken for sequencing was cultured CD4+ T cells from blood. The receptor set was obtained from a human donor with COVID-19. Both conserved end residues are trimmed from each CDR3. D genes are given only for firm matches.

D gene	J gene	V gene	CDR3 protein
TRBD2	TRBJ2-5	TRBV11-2	ASSLGTSGGVYETQY
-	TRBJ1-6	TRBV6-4	ASSALGDNSPLH
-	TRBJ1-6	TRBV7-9	ASSIGPVWSYNSPLH
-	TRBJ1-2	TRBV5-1	ASSFGGPHYGYT
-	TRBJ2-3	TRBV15	ATSRGSDTQY
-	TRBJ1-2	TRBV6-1	ASSRFFGPGTLNYGYT
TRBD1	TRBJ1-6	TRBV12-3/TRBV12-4	ASSNQGGAYNSPLH
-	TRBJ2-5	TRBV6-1	ASSDGGPGETQY
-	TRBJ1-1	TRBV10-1	ASNAGTERTEAF
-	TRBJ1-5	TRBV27	ASRGLGNQPQH
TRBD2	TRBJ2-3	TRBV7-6	ASSLASAGGRTDTQY
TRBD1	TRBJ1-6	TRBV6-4	ASSEGAHSPLH
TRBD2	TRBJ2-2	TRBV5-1	ASSRGGVANTGELF
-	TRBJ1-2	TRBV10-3	AISESIDYGYT